This TCR beta chain was found in a study of blood T cell repertoires in COVID-19. On the study more broadly: PBMCs, B-cell-depleted T cells, or T cells were the source of the cDNA or gDNA that made up the material.

V was clipped by 1 base and J by 8 bases, with 11 bases between them. CDR3 length: 14 residues. Germline V lookup: CDR1 LGHDT, CDR2 YNNKEL (reference sequence). Seattle cases were enrolled at active infection and followed longitudinally. Methods used by the authors: The assay estimated nucleated cells by amplifying reference gene primers. Repertoires were generated with immunoSEQ multiplex PCR, while TCRdb's copy carries only in-frame clones and drops some. The D gene and trimming were derived from the DNA, and the V and J assignments and clone size from that table. This sample has approximately 170,000 clones, with 84% found just once.

The V and J genes are TRBV3-1 (or the pseudogene TRBV3-2) and TRBJ1-4; D possibly corresponds to TRBD1 (5 bases). Material: peripheral blood. The sequence derives from a woman of 80 years or more with COVID-19, enrolled during active disease. The CDR3: CASSQGGAGEKLFF. The CDR3 DNA sequence: TGTGCCAGCAGCCAAGGGGGCGCAGGGGAAAAACTGTTTTTT.